The 7 T cell receptor beta chains reported below all come from one sample, sequenced in a study of early T cells in non-severe SARS-CoV-2 infection. From the 5' RACE reads, TCRdb called clonotypes with MiXCR, one entry per CDR3 protein. Of more than 25,000 distinct CDR3 sequences listed, around 3% are singletons. Sequencing was performed on whole blood. The origin of the receptors is an adult who was a healthcare worker with PCR-confirmed SARS-CoV-2 infection or an uninfected control (not recorded which).

Many counts were recorded for this clonotype. V usage is TRBV7-6 and J usage is TRBJ2-3; TRBD2 matches at 7 bases. Trimming removed 3 bases from V and 1 base from J; junction bases left unmatched: 1. Germline assignment: CDR1 SGHVS and CDR2 FNYEAQ. This CDR3 region has 14 residues. CDR3 protein: CASSFTSGTDTQYF. The CDR3 DNA is TGTGCCAGCAGCTTTACTAGCGGCACAGATACGCAGTATTTT. Full variable domain (remainder filled in from reference TRBV7-6 and TRBJ2-3): GAGVSQSPRYKVTKRGQDVALRCDPISGHVSLYWYRQALGQGPEFLTYFNYEAQQDKSGLPNDRFSAERPEGSISTLTIQRTEQRDSAMYRCASSFTSGTDTQYFGPGTRLTVL.

This clonotype was seen ten or more times. The chain joins TRBV19 to TRBJ2-2; no definite D call. The germline V gene encodes CDR1 LNHDA and CDR2 SQIVND (reference sequence). The CDR3 sequence is 16 residues long. Trimming shortened V by 0 bases and J by 6 bases, and 14 bases separated the two germline ends. DNA of the CDR3: TGTGCCAGTAGTATAGATCGCAGGTCCCTCTCCGGGGAGCTGTTTTTT. It encodes CASSIDRRSLSGELFF. Using reference TRBV19 and TRBJ2-2 for the parts outside the CDR3, the full variable domain is DGGITQSPKYLFRKEGQNVTLSCEQNLNHDAMYWYRQDPGQGLRLIYYSQIVNDFQKGDIAEGYSVSREKKESFPLTVTSAQKNPTAFYLCASSIDRRSLSGELFFGEGSRLTVL.

This clonotype has ten or more counts. The chain joins TRBV18 to TRBJ2-7, with D perhaps being TRBD1 or TRBD2 (6 bases each). The V and J ends lost 2 bases and 7 bases respectively, with 12 bases between them. Germline loops: CDR1 KGHSH, CDR2 LQKENI. The CDR3 runs 13 residues. In DNA, the CDR3 is TGTGCCAGCTCACCAAATACAGGGAGGGAGCAGTACGTC. This sequence encodes CASSPNTGREQYV.

This clonotype is medium-sized (0.01 to 0.1%) in the sample. The chain couples TRBV5-1 to TRBJ2-3, with a possible D match to TRBD1 (5 bases). V was cut by 2 bases and J by 1 base, with 5 bases left in between. CDR1 and CDR2 (germline): SGHRS, YFSETQ. The CDR3 has 13 residues. The chain's CDR3 is CASSLGGTDTQYF. CDR3 sequence (DNA): TGCGCCAGCAGCTTAGGGGGCACAGATACGCAGTATTTT.

This clonotype was recorded at least ten times. This chain joins TRBV29-1 and TRBJ2-5, with TRBD2 matching 9 bases. The length of the CDR3 is 12 residues. Per the germline V gene, CDR1 is SQVTM and CDR2 is ANQGSEA. V gave up 6 bases and J gave up 5 bases; unmatched junction bases: 4. The CDR3 loop is CSVGGLAETQYF. CDR3 nucleotide sequence: TGCAGCGTCGGGGGACTAGCCGAGACCCAGTACTTC.

This clonotype appeared many times. This rearrangement joins TRBV5-1 to TRBJ2-2; 10 nucleotides align to TRBD1. The CDR3 is 16 residues long. V was clipped by 2 bases and J by 0 bases; unmatched bases: 1. Germline V lookup: CDR1 SGHRS, CDR2 YFSETQ. CDR3 in amino acids: CASSLDRGPNTGELFF. CDR3 coding DNA: TGCGCCAGCAGCTTAGACAGGGGGCCGAACACCGGGGAGCTGTTTTTT.

There are many counts of this clonotype. The rearrangement links TRBV5-8 to TRBJ2-1, with unresolved D. There are 13 residues in the CDR3. V was shortened by 3 bases and J by 3 bases, with 7 bases between the two germline ends. CDR1 is SGHTS, CDR2 YDEGEE, per germline. CDR3 in amino acids: CASSSKFYNEQFF. In DNA, the CDR3 is TGTGCCAGCAGCTCGAAATTCTACAATGAGCAGTTCTTC.